Included here is one T cell receptor beta chain sequence, with context. Its target is unknown. Unmatched junction bases numbered 8, after V lost 5 bases and J lost 0 bases. The CDR3 is 16 amino acids. CDR1 is SGHAT and CDR2 is FQNNGV in the germline V gene. Assay: immunoSEQ multiplex PCR; the TCRdb copy retains only in-frame clones and omits some. The sample shows some 84,000 clones, about 92% of them seen only once. The data stem from a study of OX40 agonist ivuxolimab in advanced cancers. Across the whole study: Dosing consisted of intravenous ivuxolimab at 0.01 to 10 mg/kg every 2 weeks.

Study-level findings and limits: Circulating CD4+ and CD8+ T cells showed clonal expansion by week 6 at 0.1 to 3.0 mg/kg.

This sequence originates from an adult with an advanced solid tumor such as melanoma, head and neck, liver or kidney cancer. The source was CD4+ or CD8+ T cells sorted from blood, collected in a trial of the OX40 agonist ivuxolimab. This chain connects TRBV11-2 to TRBJ2-5; 8 bases match TRBD1. The CDR3 protein is CASSTRTGFDQETQYF. CDR3 coding DNA: TGTGCCAGCAGCACGCGGACAGGGTTCGACCAAGAGACCCAGTACTTC.